Below are 20 T cell receptor beta chains sequenced from a single sample in a study of blood T cells in healthy people across ages. It was with a sample-barcoded 5' primer and a J-beta primer mix that a second PCR of roughly 6 to 12 cycles was run. TCRdb used MiXCR to reprocess the 5' RACE reads, holding one entry per CDR3 protein. The sample includes about 720,000 distinct CDR3 sequences, 22% of them seen just once. Material: blood. The receptor set was obtained from a man aged 65-85 years in good health.

In its sample, this clonotype was seen a few times. The chain joins TRBV28 to TRBJ2-4; D is unclear. The CDR3 consists of 13 residues. The germline V gene has CDR1 MDHEN and CDR2 SYDVKM. V gave up 7 bases and J gave up 5 bases, with 12 bases separating them. CDR3 sequence: CASKDHVENIQYF. DNA for the CDR3: TGTGCCAGCAAAGACCACGTCGAAAACATTCAGTACTTC.

The J gene is TRBJ2-4, the V gene TRBV2; perhaps TRBD2 as D (5 bases). Germline CDR1 and CDR2: SNHLY and FYNNEI. CDR3 length: 15 residues. Deletions cut 6 bases from V and 0 bases from J, with 12 bases between. For the CDR3, the DNA is TGTGCCAGCAGCGGGGTTCGGGTAGCCAAAAACATTCAGTACTTC. This sequence encodes CASSGVRVAKNIQYF.

The rearrangement links TRBV24-1 to TRBJ1-3; D is uncertain. With 4 bases removed from V and 4 bases from J, the gap between germline ends came to 10 bases. The V gene's germline CDR1 is KGHDR and CDR2 SFDVKD. The CDR3 is made up of 14 amino acids. CDR3 bases: TGTGCCACCAGTGAACCATCCACCGGAAACACCATATATTTT. Translation: CATSEPSTGNTIYF.

This clonotype was detected only a few times. CDR3 bases: TGTGCCAGCAGCCAGGACAGGGACTTTCGCAATGAGCAGTTCTTC. Its protein product is CASSQDRDFRNEQFF. J is TRBJ2-1 and V is TRBV7-6; 8 bases line up with TRBD1. Looked up from germline, CDR1 is SGHVS and CDR2 is FNYEAQ. The CDR3 contains 15 residues. Germline trimming cut 5 bases from V and 6 bases from J; bases unmatched to any gene: 9. Looking up the rest from reference TRBV7-6 and TRBJ2-1 gives the full variable domain: GAGVSQSPRYKVTKRGQDVALRCDPISGHVSLYWYRQALGQGPEFLTYFNYEAQQDKSGLPNDRFSAERPEGSISTLTIQRTEQRDSAMYRCASSQDRDFRNEQFFGPGTRLTVL.

This clonotype was observed a few times. The gene calls are TRBV12-3 or TRBV12-4 and TRBJ2-3, with D possibly matching TRBD2 (6 bases). The CDR3 loop spans 14 amino acids. V was shortened by 3 bases and J by 11 bases, with 18 bases between the two germline ends. The CDR3 nucleotides are TGTGCCAGCAGTTTGGTTTCGGGGGTGGTTAGGCAGTATTTT. This translates into CASSLVSGVVRQYF.

V and J are TRBV6-2 or TRBV6-3 and TRBJ2-2; D gene unclear. This CDR3 contains 15 residues. Per the germline V gene, CDR1 is MNHEY and CDR2 is SVGEGT. The ends were cut back, 7 bases at V and 1 base at J, with 13 bases in the middle. In DNA form, the CDR3 reads TGTGCCAGCAAACTGCCGTTCAGGAACACCGGGGAGCTGTTTTTT. Translating it yields CASKLPFRNTGELFF.

V and J are TRBV5-6 and TRBJ2-2, with 7 bases aligning to TRBD1. Germline CDR1 is SGHDT and CDR2 is YYEEEE. V was pared by 2 bases and J by 4 bases, with 5 bases of the junction left unmatched. The CDR3 has 15 residues. For the CDR3, the DNA is TGTGCCAGCAGCTTCGAGACAGGGTTCACCGGGGAGCTGTTTTTT. Translated: CASSFETGFTGELFF. The whole variable domain, filled in from reference TRBV5-6 and TRBJ2-2, reads DAGVTQSPTHLIKTRGQQVTLRCSPKSGHDTVSWYQQALGQGPQFIFQYYEEEERQRGNFPDRFSGHQFPNYSSELNVNALLLGDSALYLCASSFETGFTGELFFGEGSRLTVL.

This chain links TRBV7-2 with TRBJ2-1; 7 bases line up with TRBD2. Trimming took 0 bases from V and 0 from J; bases not matched to a gene: 11. CDR1 is SGHTA and CDR2 is FQGNSA in the germline V gene. The CDR3 runs 19 residues. CDR3 DNA sequence: TGTGCCAGCAGCTTAGCTCGTTGGCTAGCGGCTGGCTCCTACAATGAGCAGTTCTTC. This gives the protein CASSLARWLAAGSYNEQFF.

A few counts support this clonotype. This chain joins TRBV7-2 and TRBJ2-5; 14 bases line up with TRBD2. The closer fit of TRBJ2-1 to the DNA end suggests the J call may be wrong. This CDR3 has 15 residues. In germline, CDR1 is SGHTA, CDR2 FQGNSA. The CDR3 DNA sequence: TGTGCCAGCAGCTTGACTAGCGGGAGGGCTAATGAGCAGTTCTTC. Translation gives CASSLTSGRANEQFF.

This clonotype has more than one count but fewer than ten. CDR3: CASRKRLGTRSYNEQFF. CDR3 nucleotides: TGTGCCAGCAGAAAGCGTCTCGGGACTAGGTCCTACAATGAGCAGTTCTTC. This chain connects TRBV6-2 or TRBV6-3 to TRBJ2-1; 8 bases align to TRBD2. The V segment lost 6 bases and the J segment 1 base; nucleotides outside the gene matches: 11. The CDR3 extends over 17 amino acids. Germline values: CDR1 MNHEY, CDR2 SVGEGT.

The V call is TRBV28, the J call TRBJ1-5; D remains ambiguous. The ends were cut back, 3 bases at V and 9 bases at J, with 15 bases in the middle. Germline V gene data show CDR1 as MDHEN and CDR2 as SYDVKM. This CDR3 spans 14 amino acids. The CDR3 region is CASSFRLRWTPQHF. CDR3 sequence (DNA): TGTGCCAGCAGTTTTCGGCTGAGGTGGACGCCCCAGCATTTT. Full variable domain (outside the CDR3, taken from reference TRBV28 and TRBJ1-5): DVKVTQSSRYLVKRTGEKVFLECVQDMDHENMFWYRQDPGLGLRLIYFSYDVKMKEKGDIPEGYSVSREKKERFSLILESASTNQTSMYLCASSFRLRWTPQHFGDGTRLSIL.

The chain couples TRBV9 to TRBJ2-5; D is unclear. Trimming took 0 bases from V and 2 from J, leaving 8 bases between them. CDR3 size: 14 residues. The germline CDR1 and CDR2 sequences are SGDLS and YYNGEE. The CDR3 reads CASSVGLTQETQYF. The CDR3 nucleotides read TGTGCCAGCAGCGTAGGTCTCACTCAAGAGACCCAGTACTTC.

This chain connects TRBV7-9 to TRBJ2-6; D is uncertain. The length of the CDR3 is 14 residues. Trimming took 5 bases from V and 8 from J, leaving 13 bases between them. In germline, CDR1 is SEHNR, CDR2 FQNEAQ (reference sequence). CDR3 protein: CASSPRLGSNVLTF. The CDR3 nucleotides are TGTGCCAGCAGCCCTCGGCTGGGCTCCAACGTCCTGACTTTC.

This clonotype appeared once. V and J are TRBV7-2 and TRBJ2-2, with 7 bases aligning to TRBD1. V trimming: 2 bases; J trimming: 2 bases; junction bases outside the gene matches: 5. There are 16 residues in the CDR3. Germline CDR1 reads SGHTA; CDR2 reads FQGNSA. This CDR3 is CASSLWTGINTGELFF. Here the CDR3 DNA reads TGTGCCAGCAGCTTATGGACAGGAATCAACACCGGGGAGCTGTTTTTT.

This sequence joins TRBV29-1 and TRBJ2-5; TRBD1 aligns across 9 bases. The DNA end is more similar to TRBJ2-7, so the J call may be wrong. Germline V gene data show CDR1 as SQVTM and CDR2 as ANQGSEA. The CDR3 length is 14 residues. The CDR3 DNA follows: TGCAGCGTTGCCAGGACAGGGGTCGCCCACGAGCAGTACTTC. Its translation: CSVARTGVAHEQYF.

This clonotype was seen repeatedly, ten times or more. J is TRBJ2-1 and V is TRBV5-1; TRBD2 might be the D (5 bases). The CDR3 spans 13 residues. CDR1 is SGHRS and CDR2 is YFSETQ in the germline V gene. Trimming left V 2 bases short and J 3 bases short, with 6 bases between. The CDR3 reads CASSFGVYNEQFF. CDR3 sequence (DNA): TGCGCCAGCAGCTTCGGGGTCTACAATGAGCAGTTCTTC.

The V call is TRBV9, the J call TRBJ1-1; a possible D gene is TRBD1 (5 bases). There are 16 residues in the CDR3. Germline CDR1 is SGDLS and CDR2 is YYNGEE. Trimming took off 4 bases at V and 3 bases at J, with 19 bases between the two ends. The CDR3 nucleotides read TGTGCCAGCAGCTCTCCACCGGGGGAGGGACACACTGAAGCTTTCTTT. This gives the protein CASSSPPGEGHTEAFF.

The chain uses TRBV11-2 and TRBJ2-1; D is unclear. This CDR3 region has 16 residues. Trimming took 4 bases from V and 5 from J, leaving 18 bases between them. The germline V gene encodes CDR1 SGHAT and CDR2 FQNNGV. CDR3 protein: CASSSITGKFNNEQFF. The CDR3 bases are TGTGCCAGCAGCTCAATAACTGGCAAGTTTAACAATGAGCAGTTCTTC.

The rearrangement links TRBV4-1 to TRBJ1-1; D possibly corresponds to TRBD1 (6 bases). The V gene's germline CDR1 is MGHRA and CDR2 YSYEKL. This CDR3 spans 15 amino acids. V dropped 0 bases and J dropped 4 bases, with 12 bases sitting between them. The CDR3 region has the DNA TGCGCCAGCAGCCAAGAGGGGGGGGCGGCCACTGAAGCTTTCTTT. This translates into CASSQEGGAATEAFF.

The chain employs TRBV6-2 or TRBV6-3 and TRBJ2-1; TRBD2 matches at 10 bases. This CDR3 contains 16 residues. The germline gives CDR1 MNHEY, CDR2 SVGEGT. V lost 5 bases, J lost 6 bases, and 10 bases stayed unmatched. Written as DNA, the CDR3 is TGTGCCAGCAGTCCTCCCCCTAGCGGGAGCTCCAATGAGCAGTTCTTC. The encoded protein is CASSPPPSGSSNEQFF.